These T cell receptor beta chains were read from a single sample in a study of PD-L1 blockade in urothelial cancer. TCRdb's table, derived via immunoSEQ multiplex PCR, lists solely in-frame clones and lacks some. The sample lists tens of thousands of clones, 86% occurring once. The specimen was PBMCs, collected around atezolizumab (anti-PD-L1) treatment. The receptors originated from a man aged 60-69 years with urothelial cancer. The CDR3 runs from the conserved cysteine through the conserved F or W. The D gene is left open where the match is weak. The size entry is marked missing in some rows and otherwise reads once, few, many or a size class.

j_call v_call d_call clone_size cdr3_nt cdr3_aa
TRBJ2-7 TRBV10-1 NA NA TGCGCCAGCAGTGCTAGCGAAACCTACGAGCAGTACTTC CASSASETYEQYF
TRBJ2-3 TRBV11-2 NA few TGTGCCAGCAGCTTAGTCGCAGGGAGCACAGATACGCAGTATTTT CASSLVAGSTDTQYF
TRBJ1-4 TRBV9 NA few TGTGCCAGCAGCGTTGGGACACCAACTAATGAAAAACTGTTTTTT CASSVGTPTNEKLFF
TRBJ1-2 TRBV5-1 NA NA TGCGCCAGCAGCTTGGGACAGAACGGAGCTAACTATGGCTACACCTTC CASSLGQNGANYGYTF
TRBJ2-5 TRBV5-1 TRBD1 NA TGCGCCAGCAGCCCCGGACAGGGGAAGGGGCCTCAAGAGACCCAGTACTTC CASSPGQGKGPQETQYF
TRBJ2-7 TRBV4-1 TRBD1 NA TGCGCCAGCAGCCAAGATTCGATGTTCGGACAGGGGGTCAACTCCTACGAGCAGTACTTC CASSQDSMFGQGVNSYEQYF
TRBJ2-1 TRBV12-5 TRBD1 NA TGTGCTAGTGGATCCGGACAGGGCGATGAGCAGTTCTTC CASGSGQGDEQFF
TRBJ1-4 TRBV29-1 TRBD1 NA TGCAGCGTTGGACAGGGGGCTGGTAATGAAAAACTGTTTTTT CSVGQGAGNEKLFF
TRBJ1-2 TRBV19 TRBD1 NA TGTGCCAGTAGTATTCGTTGGGTGACAGGGGAAAAAGGCTACACCTTC CASSIRWVTGEKGYTF
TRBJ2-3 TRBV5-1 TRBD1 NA TGCGCCAGCAGCAGAGACAGGGAAGGAGATACGCAGTATTTT CASSRDREGDTQYF
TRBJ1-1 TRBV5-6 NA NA TGTGCCAGCAGCTTGGACAGGAACACTGAAGCTTTCTTT CASSLDRNTEAFF
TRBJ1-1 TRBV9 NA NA TGTGCCAGCAGCCCTCGACAGGCATTAATCACTGAAGCTTTCTTT CASSPRQALITEAFF
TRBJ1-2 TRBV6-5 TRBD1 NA TGTGCCAGCAGGCGACAGGGGGACTATGGCTACACCTTC CASRRQGDYGYTF
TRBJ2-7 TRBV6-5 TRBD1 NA TGTGCCAGCAGTTACCAGGCCAGGGGGAGTTGGAAGTACTTC CASSYQARGSWKYF
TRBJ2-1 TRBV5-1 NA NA TGCGCCAGCAGGGCCGGAGGGGCTCGCAATGAGCAGTTCTTC CASRAGGARNEQFF
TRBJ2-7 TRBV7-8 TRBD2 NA TGTGCCAGCAGCTTATCGACTAGCGGGAGATACGAGCAGTACTTC CASSLSTSGRYEQYF
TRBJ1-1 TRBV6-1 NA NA TGTGCCAGCAGACCCCCAGGGGCCGCTTTCTTT CASRPPGAAFF
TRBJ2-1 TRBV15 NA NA TGTGCCACCAGCAGAGATCGTCCGGGGGCCTACAATGAGCAGTTCTTC CATSRDRPGAYNEQFF
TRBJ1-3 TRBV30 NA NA TGTGCCTGGGGGACACTTGGAAACACCATATATTTT CAWGTLGNTIYF
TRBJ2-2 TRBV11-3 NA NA TGTGCCAGCAGCTTAGTCGGAGGGAAGAACACCGGGGAGCTGTTTTTT CASSLVGGKNTGELFF
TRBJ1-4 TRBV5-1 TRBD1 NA TGCGCCAGCAGCCAACAGGGGGCTGGTGAAAAACTGTTTTTT CASSQQGAGEKLFF
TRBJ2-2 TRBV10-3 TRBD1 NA TGTGCCATCAGAGACTCCGGGACAGGGCGGTCCGGGGAGCTGTTTTTT CAIRDSGTGRSGELFF
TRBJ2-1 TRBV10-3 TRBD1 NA TGTGCCACCAAAAGGACAGGGGGAAACAGGGATGAGCAGTTCTTC CATKRTGGNRDEQFF
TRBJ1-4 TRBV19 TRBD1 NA TGTGCCAGTCACACTAGCTCGGGGACAGGGTTGCGTGAAAAACTGTTTTTT CASHTSSGTGLREKLFF
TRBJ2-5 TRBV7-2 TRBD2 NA TGTGCCAGCAGAATGGGACTAGCTGAGACCCAGTACTTC CASRMGLAETQYF
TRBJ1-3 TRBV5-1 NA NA TGCGCCAGCAGCTTGGAGGCTAGTGGAAACACCATATATTTT CASSLEASGNTIYF
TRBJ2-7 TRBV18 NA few TGTGCCAGCTCCGAACAGGGAACCTACGAGCAGTACTTC CASSEQGTYEQYF
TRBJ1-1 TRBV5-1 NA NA TGCGCCAGCAGCCTTAACACTGAAGCTTTCTTT CASSLNTEAFF
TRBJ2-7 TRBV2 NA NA TGTGCCAGCGGTCGGCAGGCCACCTACGAGCAGTACTTC CASGRQATYEQYF
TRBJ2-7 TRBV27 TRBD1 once TGTGCCAGCAGTTTACTGGGACAGTCCTACGAGCAGTACTTC CASSLLGQSYEQYF
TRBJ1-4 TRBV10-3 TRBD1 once TGTGCCATCAGTGAGTACGGCAGGGGGAATGAAAAACTGTTTTTT CAISEYGRGNEKLFF